What follows is one T cell receptor (beta chain) and its context. This sample is part of a study of blood T cell repertoires in COVID-19. This CDR3 has 14 residues. V shed 4 bases, J shed 8 bases, and the junction held 6 bases outside the gene matches. The germline CDR1 and CDR2 sequences are SGDLS and YYNGEE. Clones were sequenced by immunoSEQ multiplex PCR, and TCRdb holds only the in-frame ones, with some missing. The sample includes roughly 350,000 clones, 87% of them seen just once. The sample consisted of peripheral blood. The sequence was collected from a woman between 45 and 60 years old with COVID-19, enrolled during active disease. This sequence joins TRBV9 and TRBJ2-3, with 11 bases identical to TRBD2. The CDR3 reads CASSNSSGRGTQYF. Here the CDR3 DNA reads TGTGCCAGCAGCAACAGTAGCGGGAGGGGTACGCAGTATTTT.